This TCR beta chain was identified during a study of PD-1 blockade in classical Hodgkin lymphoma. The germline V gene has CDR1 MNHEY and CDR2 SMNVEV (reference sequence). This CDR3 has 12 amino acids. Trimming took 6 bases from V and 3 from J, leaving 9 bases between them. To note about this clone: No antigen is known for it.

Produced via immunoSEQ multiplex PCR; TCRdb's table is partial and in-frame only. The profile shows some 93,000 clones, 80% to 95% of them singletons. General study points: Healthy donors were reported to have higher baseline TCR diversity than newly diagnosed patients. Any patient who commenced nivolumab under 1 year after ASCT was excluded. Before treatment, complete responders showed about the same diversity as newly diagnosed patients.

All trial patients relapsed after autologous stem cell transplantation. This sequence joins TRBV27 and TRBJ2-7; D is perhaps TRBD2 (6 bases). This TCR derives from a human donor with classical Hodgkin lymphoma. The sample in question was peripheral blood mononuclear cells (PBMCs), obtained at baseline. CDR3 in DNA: TGTGCCAGCAGCGGGAGCCGCTACGAGCAGTACTTC. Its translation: CASSGSRYEQYF.